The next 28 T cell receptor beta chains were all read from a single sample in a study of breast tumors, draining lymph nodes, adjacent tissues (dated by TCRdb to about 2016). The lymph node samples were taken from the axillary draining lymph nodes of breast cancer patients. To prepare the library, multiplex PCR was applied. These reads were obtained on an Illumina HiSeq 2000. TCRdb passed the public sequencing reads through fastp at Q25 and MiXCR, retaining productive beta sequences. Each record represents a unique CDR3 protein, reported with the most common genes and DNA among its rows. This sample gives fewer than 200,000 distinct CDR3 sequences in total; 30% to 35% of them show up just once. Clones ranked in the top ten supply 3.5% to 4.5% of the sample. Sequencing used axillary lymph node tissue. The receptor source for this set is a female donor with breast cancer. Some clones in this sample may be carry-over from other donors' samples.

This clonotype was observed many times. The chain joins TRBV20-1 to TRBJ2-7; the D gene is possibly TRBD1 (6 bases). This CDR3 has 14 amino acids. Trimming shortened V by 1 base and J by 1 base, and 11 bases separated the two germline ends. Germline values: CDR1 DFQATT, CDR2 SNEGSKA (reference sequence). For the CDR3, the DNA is TGCAGTGCTAGAGCCCCAGGGGTTTCCTACGAGCAGTACTTC. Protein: CSARAPGVSYEQYF.

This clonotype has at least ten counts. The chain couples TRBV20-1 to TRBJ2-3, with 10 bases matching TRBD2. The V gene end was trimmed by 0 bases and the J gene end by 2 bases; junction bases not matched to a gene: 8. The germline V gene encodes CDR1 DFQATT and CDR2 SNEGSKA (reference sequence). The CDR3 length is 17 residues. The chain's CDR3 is CSAREGLARKPTDTQYF. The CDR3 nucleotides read TGCAGTGCTAGAGAGGGACTAGCGCGAAAACCCACAGATACGCAGTATTTT.

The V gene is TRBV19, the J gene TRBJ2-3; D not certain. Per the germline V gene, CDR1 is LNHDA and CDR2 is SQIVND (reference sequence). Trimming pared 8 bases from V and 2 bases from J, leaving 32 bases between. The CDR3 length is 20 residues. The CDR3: CASSYRAQSLDEQYTDTQYF. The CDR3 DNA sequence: TGTGCCAGTTCGTATAGGGCGCAGAGTTTGGACGAGCAGTACACAGATACGCAGTATTTT.

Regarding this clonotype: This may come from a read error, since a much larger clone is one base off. CDR3 protein: CATGHGTGERETQYF. For the CDR3, the DNA is TGTGCCACCGGCCACGGGACAGGGGAACGAGAGACCCAGTACTTC. The rearrangement joins TRBV24-1 to TRBJ2-5, with 10 bases matching TRBD1. CDR1 KGHDR and CDR2 SFDVKD come from the germline V gene. The CDR3 has 15 residues. J lost 4 bases, V lost 9 bases, and 10 bases had no gene match.

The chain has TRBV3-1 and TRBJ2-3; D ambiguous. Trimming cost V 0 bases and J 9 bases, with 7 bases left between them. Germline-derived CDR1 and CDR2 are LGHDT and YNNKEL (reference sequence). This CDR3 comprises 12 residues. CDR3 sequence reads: CASSQDSHTQYF. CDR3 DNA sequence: TGTGCCAGCAGCCAAGATTCCCACACGCAGTATTTT.

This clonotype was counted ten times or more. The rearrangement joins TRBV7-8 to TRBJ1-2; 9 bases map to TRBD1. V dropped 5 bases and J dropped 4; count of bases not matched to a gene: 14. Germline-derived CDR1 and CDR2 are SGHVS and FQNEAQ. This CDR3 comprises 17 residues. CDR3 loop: CASSPGTGPFSGYGYTF. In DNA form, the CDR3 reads TGTGCCAGCAGCCCAGGGACAGGGCCATTCTCGGGCTATGGCTACACCTTC. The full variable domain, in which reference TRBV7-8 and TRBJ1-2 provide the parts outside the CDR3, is GAGVSQSPRYKVAKRGQDVALRCDPISGHVSLFWYQQALGQGPEFLTYFQNEAQLDKSGLPSDRFFAERPEGSVSTLKIQRTQQEDSAVYLCASSPGTGPFSGYGYTFGSGTRLTVV.

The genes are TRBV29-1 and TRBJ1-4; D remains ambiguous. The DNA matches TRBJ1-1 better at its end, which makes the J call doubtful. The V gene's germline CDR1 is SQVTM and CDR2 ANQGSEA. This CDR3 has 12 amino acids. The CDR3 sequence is CSVRGISTEAFF. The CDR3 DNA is TGCAGCGTTCGTGGTATTAGCACTGAAGCTTTCTTT.

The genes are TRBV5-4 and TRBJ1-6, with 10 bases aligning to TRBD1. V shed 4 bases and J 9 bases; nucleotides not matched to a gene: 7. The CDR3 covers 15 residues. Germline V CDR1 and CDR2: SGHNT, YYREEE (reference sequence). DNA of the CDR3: TGTGCCAGCAGCGTGACAGGGGGCAAGGGTTCACCCCTCCACTTT. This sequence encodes CASSVTGGKGSPLHF.

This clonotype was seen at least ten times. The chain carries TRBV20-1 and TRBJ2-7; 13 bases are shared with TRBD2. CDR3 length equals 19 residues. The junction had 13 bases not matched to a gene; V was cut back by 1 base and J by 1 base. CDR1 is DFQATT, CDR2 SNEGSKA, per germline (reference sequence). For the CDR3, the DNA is TGCAGTGCTAGAGCTACGACTAGCGGGGGGATGAGTGGTTCCTACGAGCAGTACTTC. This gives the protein CSARATTSGGMSGSYEQYF.

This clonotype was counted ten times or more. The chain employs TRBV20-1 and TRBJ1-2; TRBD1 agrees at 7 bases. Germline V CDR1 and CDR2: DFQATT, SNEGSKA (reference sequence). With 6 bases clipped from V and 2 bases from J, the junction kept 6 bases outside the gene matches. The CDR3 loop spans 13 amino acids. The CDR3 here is CSARRGRNYGYTF. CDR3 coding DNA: TGCAGTGCCAGGAGGGGGCGGAACTATGGCTACACCTTC.

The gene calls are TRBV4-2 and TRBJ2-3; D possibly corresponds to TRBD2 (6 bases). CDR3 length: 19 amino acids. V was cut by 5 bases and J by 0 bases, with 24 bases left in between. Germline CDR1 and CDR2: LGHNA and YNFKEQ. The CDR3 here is CASSLNSDGGTLSTDTQYF. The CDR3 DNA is TGTGCCAGCAGCTTAAACAGCGACGGGGGAACTCTCAGCACAGATACGCAGTATTTT.

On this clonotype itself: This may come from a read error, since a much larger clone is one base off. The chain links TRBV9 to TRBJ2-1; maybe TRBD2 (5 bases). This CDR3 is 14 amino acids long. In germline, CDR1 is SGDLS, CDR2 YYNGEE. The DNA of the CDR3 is TGTGCCAGCAGCAGAGGGAAAGTGACCGATGAGCAGCTCTTC. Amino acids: CASSRGKVTDEQLF. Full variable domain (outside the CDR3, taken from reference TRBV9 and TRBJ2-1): DSGVTQTPKHLITATGQRVTLRCSPRSGDLSVYWYQQSLDQGLQFLIQYYNGEERAKGNILERFSAQQFPDLHSELNLSSLELGDSALYFCASSRGKVTDEQLFGPGTRLTVL.

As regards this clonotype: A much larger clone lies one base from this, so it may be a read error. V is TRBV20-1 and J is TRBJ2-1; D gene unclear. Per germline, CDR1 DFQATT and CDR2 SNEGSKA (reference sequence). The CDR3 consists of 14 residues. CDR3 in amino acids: CSTKYSRSYTEQFF. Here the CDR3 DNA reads TGCAGTACCAAGTACAGTCGCTCCTACACTGAGCAGTTCTTC.

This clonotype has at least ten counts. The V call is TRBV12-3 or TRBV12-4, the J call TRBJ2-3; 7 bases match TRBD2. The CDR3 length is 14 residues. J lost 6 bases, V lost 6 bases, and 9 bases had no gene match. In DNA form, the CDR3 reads TGTGCCAGCAGACTCGGACTAGAAAGGGATACGCAGTATTTT. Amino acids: CASRLGLERDTQYF.

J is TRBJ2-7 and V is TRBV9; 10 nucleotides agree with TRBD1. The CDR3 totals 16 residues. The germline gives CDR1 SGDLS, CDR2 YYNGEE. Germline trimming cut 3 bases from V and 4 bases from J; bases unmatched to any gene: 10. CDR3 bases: TGTGCCAGCAGCGGGGGACAGGGGATCAGTTTTTACGAGCAGTACTTC. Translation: CASSGGQGISFYEQYF.

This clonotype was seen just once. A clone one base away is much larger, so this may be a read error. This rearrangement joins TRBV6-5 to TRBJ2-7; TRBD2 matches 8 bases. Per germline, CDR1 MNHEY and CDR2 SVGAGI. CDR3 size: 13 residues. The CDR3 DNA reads TGTGCCAGCCACGGGGGGGCCTGGCGCGAGCAGCACTTC. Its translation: CASHGGAWREQHF.

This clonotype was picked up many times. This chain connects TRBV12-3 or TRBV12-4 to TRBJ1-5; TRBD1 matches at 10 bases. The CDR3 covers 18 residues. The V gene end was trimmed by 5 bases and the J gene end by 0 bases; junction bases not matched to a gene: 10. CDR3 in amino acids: CASSRGTGAVDSNQPQHF. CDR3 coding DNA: TGTGCCAGCAGTCGTGGGACAGGGGCGGTTGATAGCAATCAGCCCCAGCATTTT.

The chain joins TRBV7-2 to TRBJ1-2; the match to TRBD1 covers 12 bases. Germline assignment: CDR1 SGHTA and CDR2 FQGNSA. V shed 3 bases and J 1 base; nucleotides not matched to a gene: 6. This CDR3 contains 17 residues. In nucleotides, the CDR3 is TGTGCCAGCAGCTTCCTGGGACAGGGGGCGAGTAACTATGGCTACACCTTC. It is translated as CASSFLGQGASNYGYTF.

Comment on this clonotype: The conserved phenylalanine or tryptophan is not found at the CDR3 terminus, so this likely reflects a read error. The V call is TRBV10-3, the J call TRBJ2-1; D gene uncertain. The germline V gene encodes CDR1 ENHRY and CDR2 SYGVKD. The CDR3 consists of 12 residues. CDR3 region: CASSYFGGEQFL. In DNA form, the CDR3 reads TGTGCCAGCAGTTACTTCGGTGGTGAGCAGTTCCTC.

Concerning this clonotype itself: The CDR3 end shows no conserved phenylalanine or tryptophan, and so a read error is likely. The CDR3 protein is CASSPQSSYNSPLHS. CDR3 DNA: TGTGCCAGCAGCCCGCAGAGCTCCTATAATTCACCCCTCCACTCT. The chain has TRBV14 and TRBJ1-6; D is unresolved. Trimming cost V 4 bases and J 0 bases, with 7 bases left between them. Germline V gene data show CDR1 as SGHDN and CDR2 as FVKESK. This CDR3 contains 15 residues.

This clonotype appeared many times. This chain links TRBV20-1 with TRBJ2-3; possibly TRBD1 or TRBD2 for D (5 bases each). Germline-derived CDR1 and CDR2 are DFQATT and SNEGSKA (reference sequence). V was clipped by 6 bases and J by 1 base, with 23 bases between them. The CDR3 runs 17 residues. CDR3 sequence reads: CSAIPWAYGDRTDTQYF. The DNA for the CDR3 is TGCAGTGCCATCCCCTGGGCCTACGGGGACCGCACAGATACGCAGTATTTT.

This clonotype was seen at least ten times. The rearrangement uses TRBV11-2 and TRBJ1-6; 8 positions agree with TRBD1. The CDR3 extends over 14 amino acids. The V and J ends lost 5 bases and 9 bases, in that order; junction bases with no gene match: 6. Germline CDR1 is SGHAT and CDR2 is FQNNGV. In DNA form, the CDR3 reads TGTGCCAGCAGCGCGACAGGGGAATTTTCACCCCTCCACTTT. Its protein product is CASSATGEFSPLHF.

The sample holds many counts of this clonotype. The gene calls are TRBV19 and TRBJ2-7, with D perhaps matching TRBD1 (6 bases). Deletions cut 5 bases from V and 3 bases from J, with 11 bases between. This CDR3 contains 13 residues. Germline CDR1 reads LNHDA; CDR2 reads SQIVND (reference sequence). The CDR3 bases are TGTGCCAGTAGTCCGCGGACAGTCTACGAGCAGTACTTC. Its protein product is CASSPRTVYEQYF.

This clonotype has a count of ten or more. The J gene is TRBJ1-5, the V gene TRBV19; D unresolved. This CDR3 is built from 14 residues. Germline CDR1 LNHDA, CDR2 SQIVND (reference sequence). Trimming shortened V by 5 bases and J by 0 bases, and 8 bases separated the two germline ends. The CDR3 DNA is TGTGCCAGTAGTGCCTCAAATAGCAATCAGCCCCAGCATTTT. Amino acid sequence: CASSASNSNQPQHF.

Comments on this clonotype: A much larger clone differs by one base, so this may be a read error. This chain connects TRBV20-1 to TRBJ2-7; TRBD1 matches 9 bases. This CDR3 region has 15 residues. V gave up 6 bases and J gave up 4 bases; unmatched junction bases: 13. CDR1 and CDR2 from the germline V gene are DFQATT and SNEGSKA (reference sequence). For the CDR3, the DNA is TGCAGTGCCGCTCCGGGACAGGGTGGTGCTTACGAGCAGTACTTC. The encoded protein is CSAAPGQGGAYEQYF.

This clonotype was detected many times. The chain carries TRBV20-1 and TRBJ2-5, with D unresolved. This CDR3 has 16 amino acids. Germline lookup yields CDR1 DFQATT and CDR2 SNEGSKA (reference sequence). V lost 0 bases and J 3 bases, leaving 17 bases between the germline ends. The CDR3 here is CSARDPIPPDEETQYF. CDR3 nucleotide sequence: TGCAGTGCTAGAGACCCGATTCCGCCAGATGAAGAGACCCAGTACTTC.

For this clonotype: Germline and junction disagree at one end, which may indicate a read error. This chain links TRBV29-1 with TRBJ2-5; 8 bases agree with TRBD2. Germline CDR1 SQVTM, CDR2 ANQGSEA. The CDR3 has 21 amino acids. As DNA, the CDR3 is TGCAGCGTTGAAGAACCATTCCTGGGGACTAGTTACCGCAACGGAGAAGAGGCCCAGTACTTC. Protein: CSVEEPFLGTSYRNGEEAQYF.

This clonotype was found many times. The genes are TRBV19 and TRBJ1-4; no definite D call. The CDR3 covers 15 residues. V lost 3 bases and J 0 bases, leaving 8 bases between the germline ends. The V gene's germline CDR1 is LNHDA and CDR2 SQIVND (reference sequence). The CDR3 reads CASSIVLATNEKLFF. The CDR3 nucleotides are TGTGCCAGTAGTATTGTGTTAGCAACTAATGAAAAACTGTTTTTT.